This TCR beta chain came from a study of T cell responses to AZD1222 COVID-19 vaccine. Germline-derived CDR1 and CDR2 are MNHNS and SASEGT. Trimming removed 1 base from V and 3 bases from J; junction bases left unmatched: 2. The CDR3 spans 15 residues. Clones were sequenced by immunoSEQ multiplex PCR, and TCRdb holds only the in-frame ones, with some missing. The data show 120,000 or so clones, approximately 88% seen once. V gene TRBV6-1 combines with J gene TRBJ1-3, with 8 bases matching TRBD1. The material was peripheral blood, obtained on day 0 of AZD1222 vaccination. The receptor was isolated from an adult in good health. The CDR3 DNA is TGTGCCAGCAGTGAAGAGGGGACAGGTGGAAACACCATATATTTT. Translating gives CASSEEGTGGNTIYF.